Following are 19 T cell receptor beta chains from one sample sequenced in a study of T cell repertoires in cytomegalovirus infection. These receptors lack a known antigen. TCRdb re-analysed the reads in MiXCR, keeping a single row per CDR3 protein. Altogether some 110,000 distinct CDR3 sequences are present, around 10% being singletons, with the ten largest covering roughly 31%. Sequencing was performed on PBMCs, sequenced either directly or after in vitro stimulation (not recorded which). The receptors here all came from a human donor in good health (CMV status not recorded). Some clones in this sample may be carry-over from other donors' samples.

This clonotype was seen ten or more times. The chain joins TRBV7-2 to TRBJ2-5; 11 bases agree with TRBD2. Per the germline V gene, CDR1 is SGHTA and CDR2 is FQGNSA. V lost 5 bases, J lost 3 bases, and 5 bases stayed unmatched. There are 15 residues in the CDR3. The CDR3 loop reads CASSGDSGREETQYF. CDR3 nucleotides: TGTGCCAGCAGCGGTGATAGCGGGAGGGAAGAGACCCAGTACTTC.

This clonotype has at least ten counts. This chain connects TRBV7-2 to TRBJ2-3; D unresolved. Germline V gene data show CDR1 as SGHTA and CDR2 as FQGNSA. V gave up 3 bases and J gave up 8 bases, with 9 bases separating them. This CDR3 spans 12 amino acids. CDR3 DNA: TGTGCCAGCAGCTTTAGTCAGTCTACGCAGTATTTT. It yields the protein CASSFSQSTQYF.

In its sample, this clonotype was seen many times. The rearrangement uses TRBV6-1 and TRBJ2-2; D is tentatively TRBD1 or TRBD2 (5 bases each). The CDR3 is 15 amino acids. Trimming took off 5 bases at V and 9 bases at J, with 19 bases between the two ends. Germline V lookup: CDR1 MNHNS, CDR2 SASEGT. The CDR3 coding sequence is TGTGCCAGCAGTACGAGGGACGCGCCGGGTCGGGAGCTGTTTTTT. Translation: CASSTRDAPGRELFF.

This clonotype was recorded many times. The chain is built from TRBV7-2 and TRBJ1-5; D is ambiguous. V was shortened by 5 bases and J by 2 bases, with 16 bases between the two germline ends. CDR3 length equals 16 residues. Germline assignment: CDR1 SGHTA and CDR2 FQGNSA. The CDR3 region has the DNA TGTGCCAGCAGCCCCCAACCAATCCGGGGCAATCAGCCCCAGCATTTT. Translating it yields CASSPQPIRGNQPQHF.

This chain links TRBV27 with TRBJ1-3; D is perhaps TRBD1 (5 bases). In germline, CDR1 is MNHEY, CDR2 SMNVEV (reference sequence). The CDR3 loop spans 14 amino acids. The ends were cut back, 6 bases at V and 3 bases at J, with 12 bases in the middle. The CDR3 DNA reads as TGTGCCAGCAGCAGGGTGGGTGGTGGAAACACCATATATTTT. This encodes CASSRVGGGNTIYF.

This chain links TRBV2 with TRBJ1-4; D gene ambiguous. Germline V CDR1 and CDR2: SNHLY, FYNNEI. Trimming removed 4 bases from V and 3 bases from J, with 12 bases in between. The CDR3 is made up of 15 amino acids. The CDR3 nucleotides read TGTGCCAGCAGTGGCCTGGGAAGCCCTAATGAAAAACTGTTTTTT. Protein: CASSGLGSPNEKLFF. The full variable domain, rest sourced from reference TRBV2 and TRBJ1-4, is EPEVTQTPSHQVTQMGQEVILRCVPISNHLYFYWYRQILGQKVEFLVSFYNNEISEKSEIFDDQFSVERPDGSNFTLKIRSTKLEDSAMYFCASSGLGSPNEKLFFGSGTQLSVL.

This clonotype was counted a few times. In DNA form, the CDR3 reads TGTGCCAGCAGTTTGGCGGGAGGTCACGAGCAGTACGTC. It specifies CASSLAGGHEQYV. V is TRBV12-3 or TRBV12-4 and J is TRBJ2-7; 8 bases are a match to TRBD2. Trimming cost V 3 bases and J 5 bases; bases outside gene matches: 3. This CDR3 has 13 amino acids.

This clonotype was recorded many times. The gene calls are TRBV7-2 and TRBJ2-4, with TRBD2 matching 8 bases. CDR1 is SGHTA, CDR2 FQGNSA, per germline. V dropped 3 bases and J dropped 6; count of bases not matched to a gene: 4. The CDR3 totals 14 residues. The CDR3: CASSLTSATNIQYF. The CDR3 bases are TGTGCCAGCAGCTTGACTAGCGCGACAAACATTCAGTACTTC.

The V and J genes are TRBV19 and TRBJ2-1; a weak D match, TRBD2 (5 bases). CDR1 and CDR2 from the germline V gene are LNHDA and SQIVND (reference sequence). Trimming removed 0 bases from V and 5 bases from J, with 11 bases in between. This CDR3 contains 15 residues. Written as DNA, the CDR3 is TGTGCCAGTAGTATAGATTACGGGAAACACAATGAGCAGTTCTTC. This gives the protein CASSIDYGKHNEQFF.

V and J are TRBV7-2 and TRBJ2-7; TRBD2 might be the D (6 bases). Germline CDR1 SGHTA, CDR2 FQGNSA. Trimming removed 2 bases at V and 2 bases at J, with 13 bases between. This CDR3 comprises 15 residues. The CDR3 nucleotides read TGTGCCAGCAGCTTATCAGGGACTCAGACCTACGAGCAGTACTTC. It yields the protein CASSLSGTQTYEQYF. Complete variable domain (other parts from reference TRBV7-2 and TRBJ2-7): GAGVSQSPSNKVTEKGKDVELRCDPISGHTALYWYRQSLGQGLEFLIYFQGNSAPDKSGLPSDRFSAERTGGSVSTLTIQRTQQEDSAVYLCASSLSGTQTYEQYFGPGTRLTVT.

This clonotype was recorded many times. A read error may produce the germline difference seen at one junction end. The chain is built from TRBV7-2 and TRBJ2-7, with D perhaps TRBD2 (5 bases). The CDR3 totals 14 residues. From germline, CDR1 is SGHTA and CDR2 FQGNSA. This CDR3 is CASSLEDIGSVRNF. CDR3 DNA sequence: TGTGCCAGCAGCTTAGAGGATATAGGGAGCGTTAGAAACTTC.

The chain links TRBV5-5 to TRBJ2-5, with TRBD2 matching 7 bases. Germline assignment: CDR1 SGHKS and CDR2 YYEKEE (reference sequence). V gave up 6 bases and J gave up 4 bases; unmatched junction bases: 3. The CDR3 sequence is 12 residues long. The CDR3 DNA follows: TGTGCCAGCATCGGCGGGGGAGAGACCCAGTACTTC. Its translation is CASIGGGETQYF.

The J gene is TRBJ2-5, the V gene TRBV6-2 or TRBV6-3; perhaps TRBD1 as D (5 bases). V lost 2 bases to trimming and J lost 4 bases, with 11 bases between them. CDR1 is MNHEY and CDR2 is SVGEGT in the germline V gene. This CDR3 has 14 amino acids. The CDR3 coding sequence is TGTGCCAGCAGTTACCATAGGGGCGGAGAGACCCAGTACTTC. This encodes CASSYHRGGETQYF.

This chain connects TRBV6-6 to TRBJ2-7, with 8 bases identical to TRBD2. V lost 5 bases and J lost 2; bases outside the gene matches: 8. CDR1 is MNHNY and CDR2 is SVGAGI in the germline V gene (reference sequence). CDR3 length: 15 residues. The CDR3: CASSNSGGLTYEQYV. The CDR3 DNA is TGTGCCAGCAGTAACAGCGGGGGCTTAACCTACGAGCAGTACGTC.

This clonotype was recorded many times. The genes are TRBV7-8 and TRBJ1-6, with 7 bases identical to TRBD1. The ends lost 5 bases at V and 0 bases at J; junction bases unmatched: 7. CDR3 length: 17 residues. The V gene's germline CDR1 is SGHVS and CDR2 FQNEAQ. CDR3 sequence: CASSPEAGGSYNSPLHF. The CDR3 region has the DNA TGTGCCAGCAGCCCAGAGGCAGGGGGCTCCTATAATTCACCCCTCCACTTT. The full variable domain, in which reference TRBV7-8 and TRBJ1-6 provide the parts outside the CDR3, is GAGVSQSPRYKVAKRGQDVALRCDPISGHVSLFWYQQALGQGPEFLTYFQNEAQLDKSGLPSDRFFAERPEGSVSTLKIQRTQQEDSAVYLCASSPEAGGSYNSPLHFGNGTRLTVT.

This clonotype was counted at least ten times. The chain employs TRBV7-2 and TRBJ1-6; D unresolved. V shed 5 bases and J shed 0 bases, with 11 bases lying between them. Germline V gene sequence: CDR1 SGHTA, CDR2 FQGNSA. CDR3 size: 16 residues. CDR3 in DNA: TGTGCCAGCAGCCGAGGTCAGAGCTCCTATAATTCACCCCTCCACTTT. Translating gives CASSRGQSSYNSPLHF. Drawing the rest from reference TRBV7-2 and TRBJ1-6, the complete variable domain is GAGVSQSPSNKVTEKGKDVELRCDPISGHTALYWYRQSLGQGLEFLIYFQGNSAPDKSGLPSDRFSAERTGGSVSTLTIQRTQQEDSAVYLCASSRGQSSYNSPLHFGNGTRLTVT.

At least ten counts were recorded for this clonotype. This sequence joins TRBV6-5 and TRBJ1-5; 9 nucleotides line up with TRBD1. The CDR3 loop spans 15 amino acids. Germline loops: CDR1 MNHEY, CDR2 SVGAGI. With 6 bases clipped from V and 6 bases from J, the junction kept 9 bases outside the gene matches. DNA of the CDR3: TGTGCCAGCAGACAGACGGGACAGGGTTTTCAGCCCCAGCATTTT. This translates into CASRQTGQGFQPQHF.

The sample holds many counts of this clonotype. V is TRBV7-4 and J is TRBJ2-3; D perhaps matches TRBD2 (7 bases). The V and J ends lost 7 bases and 0 bases respectively, with 14 bases between them. The germline V gene encodes CDR1 SGHVT and CDR2 SQSDAQ. CDR3 length equals 15 residues. CDR3 DNA: TGTGCCAGCAACAAGGGGGGGGAGAGCACAGATACGCAGTATTTT. It is translated as CASNKGGESTDTQYF.

This clonotype has ten or more counts. The V and J genes are TRBV7-2 and TRBJ1-1; the D is unclear. V was shortened by 0 bases and J by 1 base, with 6 bases between the two germline ends. The CDR3 loop spans 14 amino acids. Germline lookup yields CDR1 SGHTA and CDR2 FQGNSA. The CDR3 coding sequence is TGTGCCAGCAGCTTAGCTATGGGGAACACTGAAGCTTTCTTT. Translating gives CASSLAMGNTEAFF.